Listed below are T cell receptor beta chains from one sample, sequenced in a study of cytomegalovirus exposure and HLA in healthy donors. Profiled with immunoSEQ multiplex PCR; TCRdb holds only in-frame clones, not every one. The profile shows approximately 160,000 clones, 68% of them singletons. The sample taken for sequencing was PBMCs. The receptors shown here come from a man aged 50-60 years in good health and CMV-seronegative. Both conserved end residues are part of each CDR3. Each record gives: V gene, clone size, D gene, J gene, CDR3 protein, CDR3 DNA. The D gene is left open where the match is weak. Clone size is stated in some rows and not others, as once, few, many or a class when expanded.

TRBV28	-	-	TRBJ1-2	CASSLSGTATYGYTF	TGTGCCAGCAGTTTAAGCGGAACAGCGACGTATGGCTACACCTTC
TRBV5-1	-	-	TRBJ2-1	CASSLGVQEEQFF	TGCGCCAGCAGCTTGGGGGTACAGGAGGAGCAGTTCTTC
TRBV19	once	-	TRBJ1-1	CASSIPWTPMNTEAFF	TGTGCCAGTAGTATACCGTGGACACCTATGAACACTGAAGCTTTCTTT
TRBV5-1	-	-	TRBJ2-7	CASSLVVGGGGYEQYF	TGCGCCAGCAGCTTGGTGGTTGGAGGGGGGGGCTACGAGCAGTACTTC
TRBV5-1	-	TRBD1	TRBJ1-3	CASSTDRVGNTIYF	TGCGCCAGCAGCACGGACAGGGTTGGAAACACCATATATTTT
TRBV6-6	-	-	TRBJ1-2	CASSYQVYGYTF	TGTGCCAGCAGTTATCAGGTCTATGGCTACACCTTC
TRBV15	-	TRBD1	TRBJ2-7	CATSREVYRGSSYEQYF	TGTGCCACCAGCAGAGAGGTGTACAGGGGATCCTCCTACGAGCAGTACTTC
TRBV21-1	-	-	TRBJ1-5	CASIISPGQGIQPQHF	TGTGCCAGCATTATAAGTCCGGGACAGGGAATTCAGCCCCAGCATTTT
TRBV28	-	-	TRBJ1-2	CASSLWDSAGYTF	TGTGCCAGCAGTTTATGGGACAGTGCCGGCTACACCTTC
TRBV12-2	-	-	TRBJ1-1	CASPKGGYCPCQNAFF	TGTGCAAGCCCTAAGGGGGGGTATTGCCCTTGCCAAAATGCTTTCTTT
TRBV7-9	-	TRBD2	TRBJ2-7	CASRPTSGGATEEQYF	TGTGCCAGCAGGCCAACTAGCGGGGGGGCAACAGAGGAGCAGTACTTC
TRBV7-9	-	TRBD1	TRBJ1-2	CASSMWTGASNYGYTF	TGTGCCAGCAGCATGTGGACAGGGGCCAGTAACTATGGCTACACCTTC
TRBV9	-	-	TRBJ1-6	CASSVASGTILGSPLHF	TGTGCCAGCAGCGTAGCTTCGGGAACCATCCTAGGTTCACCCCTCCACTTT
TRBV11-2	once	-	TRBJ1-2	CASSSTDTNYGYTF	TGTGCCAGCAGCTCCACCGACACTAACTATGGCTACACCTTC
TRBV2	-	-	TRBJ2-7	CASSETVSFKTYEQYF	TGTGCCAGCAGTGAAACGGTATCCTTCAAAACCTACGAGCAGTACTTC
TRBV25-1	few	-	TRBJ1-5	CASSVLNRNQPQHF	TGTGCCAGCAGTGTTCTTAATCGCAATCAGCCCCAGCATTTT
TRBV28	-	TRBD1	TRBJ1-2	CASRLGQSFGYTF	TGTGCCAGCAGATTGGGACAGAGTTTTGGCTACACCTTC
TRBV7-9	-	TRBD1	TRBJ1-5	CASSKTGERSNQPQHF	TGTGCCAGCAGCAAGACAGGGGAACGGAGCAATCAGCCCCAGCATTTT
TRBV19	-	TRBD1	TRBJ2-3	CASSKGGLSTDTQYF	TGTGCCAGTAGTAAAGGGGGCCTTAGCACAGATACGCAGTATTTT
TRBV7-2	-	-	TRBJ2-7	CASSLDSQGSPYEQYF	TGTGCCAGCAGCTTAGACTCCCAGGGTAGCCCCTACGAGCAGTACTTC
TRBV7-9	-	TRBD1	TRBJ1-1	CASSWGQGAGNTEAFF	TGTGCCAGCAGCTGGGGACAGGGGGCAGGAAACACTGAAGCTTTCTTT
TRBV4-1	few	TRBD1	TRBJ1-1	CASSLWDRNTEAFF	TGCGCCAGCAGCCTCTGGGACAGAAACACTGAAGCTTTCTTT
TRBV6-1	-	-	TRBJ1-1	CASRTALHMNTEAFF	TGTGCCAGCAGAACAGCTCTACACATGAACACTGAAGCTTTCTTT
TRBV7-2	few	-	TRBJ2-3	CASSLGDFYNTDTQYF	TGTGCCAGCAGCTTAGGGGACTTCTATAACACAGATACGCAGTATTTT
TRBV7-8	once	-	TRBJ1-5	CASSTRQSNQPQHF	TGTGCCAGCAGCACTCGACAGAGCAATCAGCCCCAGCATTTT
TRBV11-3	-	TRBD1	TRBJ2-2	CASSLDMWGQGNTGELFF	TGTGCCAGCAGCTTAGATATGTGGGGACAGGGGAACACCGGGGAGCTGTTTTTT